The clone carrying this T cell receptor beta chain came up many times. Unique molecular identifiers were incorporated into the prepared TCRbeta library. Each CDR3 protein gets one entry after TCRdb re-called the PCR reads with MiXCR. The sample holds nearly 400,000 distinct CDR3 sequences, approximately 20% seen once. This entry comes from a study of T-cell reconstitution after alpha-beta-depleted transplantation in children. Trimming removed 4 bases from V and 2 bases from J, with 8 bases in between. Germline V gene sequence: CDR1 MNHEY, CDR2 SMNVEV (reference sequence). CDR3 length: 13 residues. This receptor was taken from a human donor who donated a stem cell graft to a child with acute myeloid leukemia. The chain has TRBV27 and TRBJ1-1, with D hard to call. The sample here was PBMCs from the stem cell graft donor, taken from the stem cell graft. This chain's CDR3 is CASSSTGNTEAFF. The CDR3 DNA reads TGTGCCAGCAGTTCTACCGGCAACACTGAAGCTTTCTTT.